A selection of T cell receptor beta chains follows, all from one sample in a study of blood T cell repertoires in COVID-19. Assay used: immunoSEQ multiplex PCR; TCRdb lists only in-frame clones, some missing. The data contain about 260,000 clones, approximately 89% of them seen just once; the ten biggest clones take up roughly 1.2%. The sequenced sample was PBMCs or T cells enriched from blood (not recorded which). The receptors come from a middle-aged woman with acute COVID-19. Each CDR3 is given with its conserved first and last residue. Each record gives: V gene, D gene, J gene, clone size, CDR3 protein, CDR3 DNA. The D gene is left open where the match is weak. A row's size may be missing; if present it is once, few, many or a size class.

>TRBV18|NA|TRBJ2-1|NA
CASSPLSMVAWEVGQFF
TGTGCCAGCTCACCATTGTCTATGGTAGCGTGGGAGGTCGGGCAGTTCTTC
>TRBV9|NA|TRBJ1-6|NA
CASSVVPGDSPLHF
TGTGCCAGCAGCGTAGTCCCAGGGGATTCACCCCTCCACTTT
>TRBV10-1|NA|TRBJ2-3|once
CASSERRSPDTQYF
TGCGCCAGCAGTGAGCGGCGGTCCCCAGATACGCAGTATTTT
>TRBV10-3|NA|TRBJ2-6|NA
CAISGPVRAGANVLTF
TGTGCCATCAGTGGGCCCGTCAGGGCTGGGGCCAACGTCCTGACTTTC
>TRBV3-1/TRBV3-2|NA|TRBJ2-1|NA
CASSQARVVIGEQFF
TGTGCCAGCAGCCAAGCCAGGGTGGTTATAGGAGAGCAGTTCTTC
>TRBV11-2|NA|TRBJ1-2|NA
CASRTLTGKGNYGYTF
TGTGCCAGCAGGACCCTGACGGGAAAGGGAAACTATGGCTACACCTTC
>TRBV9|NA|TRBJ2-3|NA
CASSTESRGDTQYF
TGTGCCAGCAGCACAGAGTCTAGGGGCGATACGCAGTATTTT
>TRBV7-9|NA|TRBJ1-4|NA
CASSLGPQQGRHEKLFF
TGTGCCAGCAGCTTAGGCCCCCAGCAGGGTAGGCACGAAAAACTGTTTTTT
>TRBV2|TRBD1|TRBJ1-5|NA
CASSSDRAGQPQHF
TGTGCCAGCAGTTCGGACAGGGCGGGACAGCCCCAGCATTTT
>TRBV20-1|NA|TRBJ2-5|NA
CSASLPLDLQETQYF
TGCAGTGCTAGTTTGCCGCTAGATTTACAAGAGACCCAGTACTTC
>TRBV7-2|TRBD2|TRBJ2-1|NA
CASNGRSYNEQFF
TGTGCCAGCAACGGGAGGTCCTACAATGAGCAGTTCTTC
>TRBV5-5|TRBD1|TRBJ2-7|NA
CASSLVPTGASPTPEYF
TGTGCCAGCAGCTTGGTCCCAACAGGGGCTAGTCCTACGCCGGAGTACTTC
>TRBV5-1|TRBD1|TRBJ1-3|NA
CASSPGQVYSGNTIYF
TGCGCCAGCAGTCCGGGACAGGTTTACTCTGGAAACACCATATATTTT
>TRBV7-2|NA|TRBJ1-6|NA
CASSLAQRGSNSPLHF
TGTGCCAGCAGCTTAGCGCAGCGGGGCTCGAATTCACCCCTCCACTTT
>TRBV19|NA|TRBJ1-1|few
CASSTGQTNTEAFF
TGTGCCAGTAGTACCGGACAGACGAACACTGAAGCTTTCTTT
>TRBV7-2|NA|TRBJ2-1|NA
CASTVAPSAEYNEQFF
TGTGCCAGCACCGTAGCCCCCTCAGCGGAGTACAATGAGCAGTTCTTC
>TRBV19|TRBD1|TRBJ2-7|NA
CASSINDDRVYEQYF
TGTGCCAGTAGTATTAACGACGACAGGGTCTACGAGCAGTACTTC
>TRBV18|TRBD1|TRBJ1-5|NA
CASSPLGTGEVIQPQHF
TGTGCCAGCTCACCACTCGGGACAGGGGAAGTTATTCAGCCCCAGCATTTT
>TRBV19|NA|TRBJ2-6|NA
CASSTYLGASGANVLTF
TGTGCCAGTAGTACCTACCTCGGAGCCTCTGGGGCCAACGTCCTGACTTTC
>TRBV6-5|TRBD2|TRBJ2-1|NA
CASSRTSGNLDEQFF
TGTGCCAGCTCCCGGACTAGCGGGAACCTAGATGAGCAGTTCTTC
>TRBV7-9|NA|TRBJ2-1|once
CASSFPDRELNEQFF
TGTGCCAGCAGCTTCCCCGACAGAGAACTTAATGAGCAGTTCTTC
>TRBV24-1|NA|TRBJ1-5|NA
CATQDRINQPQHF
TGTGCCACACAAGACAGGATAAATCAGCCCCAGCATTTT
>TRBV5-1|TRBD1|TRBJ1-5|few
CASSLGEGAQPQHF
TGCGCCAGCAGCTTGGGTGAGGGGGCTCAGCCCCAGCATTTT
>TRBV3-1/TRBV3-2|NA|TRBJ1-3|few
CASSATDSGNTIYF
TGTGCCAGCAGCGCAACAGACTCTGGAAACACCATATATTTT
>TRBV7-9|NA|TRBJ1-2|few
CASSLAQTSYGYTF
TGTGCCAGCAGCTTAGCGCAAACTTCCTATGGCTACACCTTC
>TRBV7-8|TRBD1|TRBJ2-7|NA
CASSRGQGVFHEQYF
TGTGCCAGCAGCCGGGGACAGGGAGTCTTCCACGAGCAGTACTTC